This T cell receptor (beta chain) came from a study of read filtering for tumor transcriptome and immune sequencing. Overall study context: By R-ISS, stages I, II and III held approximately 8, 16 and 7 patients. TCR-mapped reads were about 4 to 11 million with IR-seq versus roughly 75 to 1,400 with RNA-seq.

This library used roughly 370 ng RNA and molecular barcoded adaptors spanning alpha/delta and beta/gamma chains. TCRdb called the reads again in MiXCR, with one record for every CDR3 protein. This table has 62,000 or so distinct CDR3 sequences, roughly 14% appearing once. In regard to this clonotype: Its specificity is unknown.

Study-wide results and limits: Dropping single-read clonotypes raised IR-seq and RNA-seq shared-clonotype correlation.

V shed 6 bases and J shed 2 bases, with 11 bases lying between them. Germline CDR1 SGHVS, CDR2 FQNEAQ. The CDR3 is made up of 13 amino acids. This clonotype was sampled from a donor aged 40 or over with multiple myeloma. The V gene is TRBV7-8, the J gene TRBJ2-7; D may be TRBD1 (6 bases). The specimen was a population of CD138-negative cells sorted from bone marrow. The CDR3 coding sequence is TGTGCCAGCAGGCCTACAGGGACCTACGAGCAGTACTTC. It encodes CASRPTGTYEQYF.